This paragraph reports one T cell receptor beta chain. What it recognizes is unknown. Alongside a J-beta primer mix, a sample-barcoded 5' primer served in a second PCR lasting about 7 to 11 cycles. TCRdb re-analysed the 5' RACE reads in MiXCR, keeping a single row per CDR3 protein. The data hold 920,000 or so distinct CDR3 sequences, with 40% to 45% observed a single time. The data belong to a study of blood T cells in healthy people across ages. Germline CDR1 and CDR2: SQVTM and ANQGSEA. Trimming took 7 bases from V and 0 from J; bases not matched to a gene: 9. The CDR3 runs 14 residues. The study's findings and limits: Per million T cells, the diversity of TCR beta decreased roughly linearly as age advanced.

The sequencing sample was made of blood. The rearrangement joins TRBV29-1 to TRBJ2-7, with 7 positions matching TRBD1. The origin of this receptor is a woman between 55 and 75 years old in good health. CDR3 nucleotides: TGCAGCGCCATATTCGGGACAGCCTCCTACGAGCAGTACTTC. Translation gives CSAIFGTASYEQYF.